This TCR beta chain comes out of a study of a mutant IDH1 vaccine in newly diagnosed glioma. Study in general: Investigators started vaccination 4-6 weeks after radiotherapy alone, or with temozolomide cycles.

As regards this clone: Its antigen is not identified.

This CDR3 has 13 amino acids. V lost 7 bases and J 1 base, leaving 13 bases between the germline ends. In germline, CDR1 is SQVTM, CDR2 ANQGSEA. Time point noted: week 35, safety follow-up. What each vaccine dose contained was 300 ug of mutant IDH1 20-mer peptide, accompanied by topical imiquimod. TCRdb's table, derived via immunoSEQ multiplex PCR, lists solely in-frame clones and lacks some. Among about 48,000 clones listed, about 82% were seen once. This clonotype was obtained from a man in his forties with glioma. Material: PBMCs, obtained from a glioma patient whose treatment included an IDH1 peptide vaccine. The chain joins TRBV29-1 to TRBJ2-5, with D unresolved. Here the CDR3 DNA reads TGCAGCGCTACACCCCAGATCCAAGAGACCCAGTACTTC. It yields the protein CSATPQIQETQYF.